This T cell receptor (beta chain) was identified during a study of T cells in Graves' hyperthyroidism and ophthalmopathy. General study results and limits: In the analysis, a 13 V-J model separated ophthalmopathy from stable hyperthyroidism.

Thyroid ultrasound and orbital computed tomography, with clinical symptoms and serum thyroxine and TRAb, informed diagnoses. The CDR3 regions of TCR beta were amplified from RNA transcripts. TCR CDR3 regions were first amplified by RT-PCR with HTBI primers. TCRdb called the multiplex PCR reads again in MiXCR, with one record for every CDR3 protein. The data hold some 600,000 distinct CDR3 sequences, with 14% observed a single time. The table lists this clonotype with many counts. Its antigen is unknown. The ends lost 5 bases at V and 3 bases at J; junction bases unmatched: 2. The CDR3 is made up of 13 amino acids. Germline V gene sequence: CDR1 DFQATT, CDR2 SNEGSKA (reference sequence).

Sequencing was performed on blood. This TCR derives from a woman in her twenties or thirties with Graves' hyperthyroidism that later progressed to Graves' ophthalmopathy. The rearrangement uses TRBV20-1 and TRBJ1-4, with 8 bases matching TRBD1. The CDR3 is CSAEDRANEKLFF. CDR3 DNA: TGCAGTGCTGAGGACAGGGCTAATGAAAAACTGTTTTTT.